This passage covers 16 T cell receptor beta chains from one sample sequenced in a study of blood T cell repertoires in COVID-19. Using immunoSEQ multiplex PCR, the repertoire was profiled, and TCRdb retains in-frame clones only, with some absent. The sample contains around 300,000 clones, over 75% of which appear only once. The specimen sequenced was PBMCs or T cells enriched from blood (not recorded which). These receptors came from a man aged 25-45 years who had recovered from COVID-19.

Points on this clone: The same CDR3 also results from other DNA sequences found in this sample. The rearrangement joins TRBV29-1 to TRBJ1-2; no firm D call. Germline V gene sequence: CDR1 SQVTM, CDR2 ANQGSEA. Trimming removed 1 base at V and 2 bases at J, with 5 bases between. This CDR3 comprises 12 residues. The CDR3 spells CSVEGQNYGYTF. The CDR3 coding sequence is TGCAGCGTTGAAGGCCAGAACTATGGCTACACCTTC.

The chain couples TRBV27 to TRBJ2-1, with TRBD2 as a possible D gene (5 bases). V was shortened by 2 bases and J by 4 bases, with 12 bases between the two germline ends. The CDR3 length is 15 residues. Germline V CDR1 and CDR2: MNHEY, SMNVEV (reference sequence). The CDR3 loop reads CASSLGGPLYNEQFF. For the CDR3, the DNA is TGTGCCAGCAGTTTAGGAGGCCCCTTATACAATGAGCAGTTCTTC.

The chain uses TRBV7-2 and TRBJ1-2, with TRBD1 matching 7 bases. V gave up 3 bases and J gave up 5 bases; unmatched junction bases: 9. CDR3 length: 15 residues. Looked up from germline, CDR1 is SGHTA and CDR2 is FQGNSA. Here the CDR3 DNA reads TGTGCCAGCAGCTTGATGAGACAGGGTCTGTATGGCTACACCTTC. The encoded protein is CASSLMRQGLYGYTF.

Only a few counts were recorded for this clone. The chain joins TRBV6-4 to TRBJ1-5; D is undetermined. Germline values: CDR1 MRHNA, CDR2 SNTAGT. Trimming cost V 6 bases and J 2 bases, with 26 bases left between them. CDR3 length equals 19 residues. DNA for the CDR3: TGTGCCAGCAGGGCGTGGTTGCTGAGGTCGCGGTATGGCAATCAGCCCCAGCATTTT. Translated: CASRAWLLRSRYGNQPQHF.

In its sample, this clone was seen once. The chain recombines TRBV19 with TRBJ2-1; 11 nucleotides line up with TRBD2. CDR1 is LNHDA and CDR2 is SQIVND in the germline V gene (reference sequence). The CDR3 is 18 amino acids. The ends lost 4 bases at V and 5 bases at J; junction bases unmatched: 13. CDR3 sequence (DNA): TGTGCCAGTAGTAGGCAACCCCCCCTAGCGGGGGGCCACAATGAGCAGTTCTTC. This sequence encodes CASSRQPPLAGGHNEQFF.

V is TRBV28 and J is TRBJ1-1; no clear D. The CDR3 has 13 residues. V dropped 7 bases and J dropped 6 bases, with 15 bases sitting between them. Germline loops: CDR1 MDHEN, CDR2 SYDVKM. Here the CDR3 reads CASIHPQAAEAFF. CDR3 in DNA: TGTGCCAGCATCCATCCTCAGGCTGCTGAAGCTTTCTTT.

J is TRBJ2-1 and V is TRBV30; 7 bases map to TRBD2. V shed 3 bases, J shed 7 bases, and the junction held 12 bases outside the gene matches. This CDR3 spans 15 amino acids. Germline V CDR1 and CDR2: GTSNPN, SVGIG (reference sequence). The CDR3 DNA is TGTGCCTGGAGCGCGGGAGCCACGGGCGGGAATGAGCAGTTCTTC. Translation gives CAWSAGATGGNEQFF.

The rearrangement joins TRBV5-1 to TRBJ1-6; no clear D. Trimming stripped 5 bases from V and 6 bases from J, with 12 bases between. CDR1 and CDR2 (germline): SGHRS, YFSETQ. This CDR3 has 14 amino acids. The chain's CDR3 is CASRLDRVNSPLHF. The CDR3 nucleotides read TGCGCCAGCAGGCTAGACCGCGTTAATTCACCCCTCCACTTT. The variable domain in full, with the rest retrieved from reference TRBV5-1 and TRBJ1-6, is KAGVTQTPRYLIKTRGQQVTLSCSPISGHRSVSWYQQTPGQGLQFLFEYFSETQRNKGNFPGRFSGRQFSNSRSEMNVSTLELGDSALYLCASRLDRVNSPLHFGNGTRLTVT.

The V and J genes are TRBV24-1 and TRBJ2-3; 8 bases are shared with TRBD2. V was clipped by 1 base and J by 5 bases; unmatched bases: 10. The CDR3 consists of 17 residues. Germline V CDR1 and CDR2: KGHDR, SFDVKD. CDR3 sequence reads: CATSDFLGGLAGDTQYF. CDR3 coding DNA: TGTGCCACCAGTGATTTTCTCGGGGGGCTAGCGGGAGATACGCAGTATTTT.

This clone was observed a single time. CDR3 bases: TGTGCCAGCAGTGCCCCGACAGGGCGGTGGACCGGGGAGCTGTTTTTT. As protein: CASSAPTGRWTGELFF. This chain uses TRBV6-1 with TRBJ2-2, with TRBD1 identical over 7 bases. J gave up 5 bases and V 4 bases, and 10 bases lay outside the gene matches. This CDR3 has 16 amino acids. Germline V gene lookup returns CDR1 MNHNS and CDR2 SASEGT.

The chain couples TRBV11-2 to TRBJ2-6; D is ambiguous. The CDR3 length is 16 residues. The germline gives CDR1 SGHAT, CDR2 FQNNGV. V was trimmed by 1 base and J by 0 bases, leaving 7 bases between them. CDR3 protein: CASSLGGSSGANVLTF. The DNA for the CDR3 is TGTGCCAGCAGCTTAGGCGGTAGCTCTGGGGCCAACGTCCTGACTTTC.

The chain uses TRBV2 and TRBJ2-3; TRBD2 matches 11 bases. Germline trimming cut 7 bases from V and 3 bases from J; bases unmatched to any gene: 6. Germline CDR1 is SNHLY and CDR2 is FYNNEI. The CDR3 runs 15 residues. The CDR3 DNA sequence: TGTGCCAGCACCCCACTAGCGGGGGATACAGATACGCAGTATTTT. Protein: CASTPLAGDTDTQYF.

This clone was recorded once. The chain is built from TRBV19 and TRBJ1-4, with 7 bases identical to TRBD1. Germline lookup yields CDR1 LNHDA and CDR2 SQIVND (reference sequence). J gave up 2 bases and V 5 bases, and 5 bases lay outside the gene matches. CDR3 length: 15 amino acids. The CDR3 region is CASSDRATTNEKLFF. The DNA of the CDR3 is TGTGCCAGTAGTGACAGGGCTACGACTAATGAAAAACTGTTTTTT. The full variable domain, with the rest looked up from reference TRBV19 and TRBJ1-4, is DGGITQSPKYLFRKEGQNVTLSCEQNLNHDAMYWYRQDPGQGLRLIYYSQIVNDFQKGDIAEGYSVSREKKESFPLTVTSAQKNPTAFYLCASSDRATTNEKLFFGSGTQLSVL.

The chain couples TRBV7-7 to TRBJ2-1; D gene ambiguous. Germline assignment: CDR1 SSHAT and CDR2 FNYEAQ (reference sequence). CDR3 length: 13 amino acids. V was trimmed by 3 bases and J by 5 bases, leaving 8 bases between them. The CDR3 sequence is CASSFRVDNEQFF. The CDR3 DNA reads TGTGCCAGCAGCTTCCGGGTCGACAATGAGCAGTTCTTC.

J is TRBJ1-1 and V is TRBV28; D gene uncertain. Germline V gene lookup returns CDR1 MDHEN and CDR2 SYDVKM. This CDR3 comprises 14 residues. V shed 6 bases and J shed 0 bases, with 11 bases lying between them. The CDR3 is CASSDDNMNTEAFF. The CDR3 DNA sequence: TGTGCCAGCAGCGACGACAACATGAACACTGAAGCTTTCTTT.

This chain joins TRBV19 and TRBJ2-7, with a possible D match to TRBD2 (6 bases). Germline V lookup: CDR1 LNHDA, CDR2 SQIVND (reference sequence). CDR3 length: 14 residues. Trimming shortened V by 3 bases and J by 2 bases, and 11 bases separated the two germline ends. CDR3: CASSMTGGAYEQYF. For the CDR3, the DNA is TGTGCCAGTAGTATGACCGGGGGTGCCTACGAGCAGTACTTC. Together with reference TRBV19 and TRBJ2-7, the CDR3 gives the full variable domain: DGGITQSPKYLFRKEGQNVTLSCEQNLNHDAMYWYRQDPGQGLRLIYYSQIVNDFQKGDIAEGYSVSREKKESFPLTVTSAQKNPTAFYLCASSMTGGAYEQYFGPGTRLTVT.